Listed below are T cell receptor beta chains from one sample, sequenced in a study of tumor and adjacent non-tumor tissue in lung cancer. TCRdb ran MiXCR on the multiplex PCR reads and lists one entry per CDR3 protein. The sample yields about 98,000 distinct CDR3 sequences, roughly 80% seen once. Sequencing was performed on distant non-tumor lung tissue. The receptors shown here come from a man aged 55 to 69 with small cell lung cancer. CDR3s include the opening cysteine and the closing phenylalanine or tryptophan. Fields, in order: J gene, V gene, CDR3 protein.

J: TRBJ2-2; V: TRBV10-3; CDR3: CAISLGHRSMNTGELLF
J: TRBJ2-5; V: TRBV4-1; CDR3: CASSQESRRDRGETQYF
J: TRBJ1-1; V: TRBV12-3/TRBV12-4; CDR3: CASSSVLEAFF
J: TRBJ1-2; V: TRBV2; CDR3: CAGSSAHGVAGYTF
J: TRBJ2-7; V: TRBV4-2; CDR3: CASSQELADYEQYF
J: TRBJ2-3; V: TRBV6-5; CDR3: CANSCRAGGADTQYF
J: TRBJ2-5; V: TRBV5-1; CDR3: CASSFNAIQETQYF
J: TRBJ2-7; V: TRBV29-1; CDR3: CSLEDLGVPEQYF
J: TRBJ2-1; V: TRBV9; CDR3: CASSVELAPYNEQFF
J: TRBJ2-7; V: TRBV11-3; CDR3: CANSLPECGGLYEQYF
J: TRBJ2-5; V: TRBV28; CDR3: CVRSSSGRFETQYF
J: TRBJ1-1; V: TRBV6-5; CDR3: CASTRTANTEAFF
J: TRBJ1-2; V: TRBV29-1; CDR3: CSLEDQNRGLGYTF
J: TRBJ2-1; V: TRBV6-5; CDR3: CAGSYSIWALADNEQFF
J: TRBJ1-3; V: TRBV11-2; CDR3: CARNQGALSGNTICF
J: TRBJ2-1; V: TRBV24-1; CDR3: CATSGDAGHNDQFF